The 18 T cell receptor beta chains reported below all come from one sample, sequenced in a study of blood T cell repertoires in COVID-19. Libraries were prepared by immunoSEQ multiplex PCR; TCRdb keeps only in-frame clonotypes and omits some of them. The repertoire includes tens of thousands of clones, roughly 84% of them detected once, and 4.5% to 6% sits in the top ten. The sample taken for sequencing was peripheral blood. These receptors all come from a woman older than 75 with acute or convalescent COVID-19.

The V and J genes are TRBV11-2 and TRBJ1-6, with TRBD1 matching 9 bases. The CDR3 covers 18 residues. V lost 1 base, J lost 10 bases, and 14 bases stayed unmatched. Germline V lookup: CDR1 SGHAT, CDR2 FQNNGV. The CDR3 loop is CASSLVRYTGGVGSPLHF. CDR3 nucleotide sequence: TGTGCCAGCAGCTTAGTCAGATATACAGGGGGCGTGGGATCACCCCTCCACTTT.

This clone has only a few counts. The junction does not match germline at one end; this may be a read error. The V gene is TRBV7-7, the J gene TRBJ2-1; tentative D call: TRBD2 (6 bases). CDR1 is SSHAT and CDR2 is FNYEAQ in the germline V gene (reference sequence). CDR3 size: 16 residues. The CDR3 spells CASSLGVSGGGNEQFF. As DNA, the CDR3 is TGTGCTAGCAGCTTAGGGGTTAGCGGTGGTGGCAATGAGCAGTTCTTC.

The chain couples TRBV7-3 to TRBJ2-1; perhaps TRBD1 as D (6 bases). V was cut by 5 bases and J by 0 bases, with 11 bases left in between. This CDR3 spans 15 amino acids. Germline loops: CDR1 SGHTA, CDR2 FQGTGA. The CDR3 loop is CASSPDRSSYNEQFF. In nucleotides, the CDR3 is TGTGCCAGCAGCCCAGACAGGAGCTCCTACAATGAGCAGTTCTTC. The variable domain in full, completed from reference TRBV7-3 and TRBJ2-1, reads GAGVSQTPSNKVTEKGKYVELRCDPISGHTALYWYRQSLGQGPEFLIYFQGTGAADDSGLPNDRFFAVRPEGSVSTLKIQRTERGDSAVYLCASSPDRSSYNEQFFGPGTRLTVL.

This clone was observed a few times. The chain is built from TRBV5-1 and TRBJ1-3, with D possibly being TRBD1 (6 bases). Germline loops: CDR1 SGHRS, CDR2 YFSETQ. Trimming took off 0 bases at V and 4 bases at J, with 20 bases between the two ends. CDR3 length: 18 residues. The CDR3 loop is CASSLEGQQIRSGNTIYF. As DNA, the CDR3 is TGCGCCAGCAGCTTGGAAGGACAGCAAATTAGGTCCGGAAACACCATATATTTT. Drawing the rest from reference TRBV5-1 and TRBJ1-3, the complete variable domain is KAGVTQTPRYLIKTRGQQVTLSCSPISGHRSVSWYQQTPGQGLQFLFEYFSETQRNKGNFPGRFSGRQFSNSRSEMNVSTLELGDSALYLCASSLEGQQIRSGNTIYFGEGSWLTVV.

V usage is TRBV3-1 (or the pseudogene TRBV3-2) and J usage is TRBJ1-2; 7 bases are shared with TRBD1. This CDR3 comprises 15 residues. Germline V lookup: CDR1 LGHDT, CDR2 YNNKEL (reference sequence). With V trimmed by 2 bases and J by 2 bases, 5 bases remained unmatched. The CDR3 DNA reads as TGTGCCAGCAGCCAATACGGGACAGCCAACTATGGCTACACCTTC. This codes for CASSQYGTANYGYTF.

The chain recombines TRBV30 with TRBJ2-5; 10 nucleotides align to TRBD2. V gave up 0 bases and J gave up 6 bases; unmatched junction bases: 10. CDR1 and CDR2 from the germline V gene are GTSNPN and SVGIG (reference sequence). The CDR3 has 16 residues. The CDR3 here is CAWSVLSGGAAKTQYF. The CDR3 DNA reads TGTGCCTGGAGTGTACTAAGCGGGGGGGCCGCCAAGACCCAGTACTTC.

The chain combines TRBV6-5 with TRBJ2-2; maybe TRBD2 (6 bases). CDR3 length: 14 amino acids. Per the germline V gene, CDR1 is MNHEY and CDR2 is SVGAGI. V shed 7 bases and J shed 0 bases, with 9 bases lying between them. This CDR3 reads CASKRAANTGELFF. In DNA form, the CDR3 reads TGTGCCAGCAAGCGGGCCGCGAACACCGGGGAGCTGTTTTTT.

V gene TRBV6-5 combines with J gene TRBJ1-1; 9 bases line up with TRBD1. V shed 6 bases, J shed 6 bases, and the junction held 8 bases outside the gene matches. The germline V gene has CDR1 MNHEY and CDR2 SVGAGI. This CDR3 region has 14 residues. The CDR3 DNA reads TGTGCCAGCAGGCCCGGGACAGGGTCCGCTGAAGCTTTCTTT. It encodes CASRPGTGSAEAFF.

The DNA of the CDR3 is TGTGCCAGCAGCTCCAGCAGGGGTTTGGATACGCAGTATTTT. It yields the protein CASSSSRGLDTQYF. V and J are TRBV7-8 and TRBJ2-3; D is perhaps TRBD1 (6 bases). V was trimmed by 4 bases and J by 6 bases, leaving 14 bases between them. The CDR3 is 14 amino acids. Germline V gene data show CDR1 as SGHVS and CDR2 as FQNEAQ.

The rearrangement uses TRBV6-5 and TRBJ2-3, with a weak D call TRBD2 (7 bases). The CDR3 sequence is 15 residues long. CDR1 MNHEY and CDR2 SVGAGI come from the germline V gene. V was trimmed by 7 bases and J by 2 bases, leaving 16 bases between them. The CDR3, as DNA: TGTGCCAGCACCAAGGGGGGGCGCCTCACAGATACGCAGTATTTT. Its protein product is CASTKGGRLTDTQYF.

The chain joins TRBV27 to TRBJ2-7, with D maybe TRBD1 (6 bases). The germline V and J ends were trimmed by 0 bases and 0 bases, with 12 bases remaining between them. The CDR3 runs to 16 residues. From germline, CDR1 is MNHEY and CDR2 SMNVEV (reference sequence). The CDR3 protein is CASSLSYRVSSYEQYF. DNA of the CDR3: TGTGCCAGCAGTTTATCGTACAGGGTGAGCTCCTACGAGCAGTACTTC.

This clone was detected a few times. The chain joins TRBV9 to TRBJ1-3; D is possibly TRBD1 (5 bases). With 0 bases removed from V and 0 bases from J, the gap between germline ends came to 13 bases. CDR3 size: 17 residues. Germline CDR1 and CDR2: SGDLS and YYNGEE. This CDR3 reads CASSVGGGFLSGNTIYF. DNA of the CDR3: TGTGCCAGCAGCGTAGGGGGGGGGTTCCTCTCTGGAAACACCATATATTTT.

J is TRBJ2-5 and V is TRBV2, with 9 bases lining up with TRBD2. CDR3 length equals 12 residues. Germline trimming cut 10 bases from V and 3 bases from J; bases unmatched to any gene: 3. Germline-derived CDR1 and CDR2 are SNHLY and FYNNEI. Here the CDR3 reads CAIGLAKETQYF. CDR3 nucleotides: TGTGCCATCGGACTAGCGAAAGAGACCCAGTACTTC.

The chain couples TRBV9 to TRBJ1-2; D unclear. CDR1 SGDLS and CDR2 YYNGEE come from the germline V gene. This CDR3 has 13 amino acids. V was pared by 2 bases and J by 4 bases, with 9 bases between. The DNA for the CDR3 is TGTGCCAGCAGCGTCATCGGGAGCTATGGCTACACCTTC. Translation gives CASSVIGSYGYTF. Variable domain in full (rest from reference TRBV9 and TRBJ1-2): DSGVTQTPKHLITATGQRVTLRCSPRSGDLSVYWYQQSLDQGLQFLIQYYNGEERAKGNILERFSAQQFPDLHSELNLSSLELGDSALYFCASSVIGSYGYTFGSGTRLTVV.

The chain employs TRBV6-2 or TRBV6-3 and TRBJ1-2, with 12 nucleotides matching TRBD1. The germline gives CDR1 MNHEY, CDR2 SVGEGT. CDR3 size: 16 residues. The junction had 7 bases not matched to a gene; V was cut back by 0 bases and J by 8 bases. CDR3 nucleotide sequence: TGTGCCAGCAGTTACTCGGGGACAGGGGGCGTACAAGGCTACACCTTC. Its translation: CASSYSGTGGVQGYTF.

V usage is TRBV18 and J usage is TRBJ2-5; 8 bases are shared with TRBD1. V shed 3 bases and J 2 bases; nucleotides not matched to a gene: 2. The CDR3 covers 14 residues. CDR1 and CDR2 (germline): KGHSH, LQKENI. The CDR3 sequence: CASSPGQGQETQYF. The DNA of the CDR3 is TGTGCCAGCTCACCCGGACAGGGTCAAGAGACCCAGTACTTC.

The chain employs TRBV14 and TRBJ1-2; D is unclear. In germline, CDR1 is SGHDN, CDR2 FVKESK. V dropped 4 bases and J dropped 5 bases, with 23 bases sitting between them. This CDR3 region has 17 residues. This chain's CDR3 is CASSRKPGDLVGYGYTF. The DNA for the CDR3 is TGTGCCAGCAGCCGGAAGCCGGGAGACTTAGTAGGATATGGCTACACCTTC.

The chain employs TRBV6-5 and TRBJ2-4; TRBD1 might be the D (6 bases). V gave up 6 bases and J gave up 3 bases, with 15 bases separating them. CDR3 length: 15 amino acids. The germline gives CDR1 MNHEY, CDR2 SVGAGI. CDR3 bases: TGTGCCAGCAGACTCGACAGGTTGGGCAAAAACATTCAGTACTTC. This codes for CASRLDRLGKNIQYF.